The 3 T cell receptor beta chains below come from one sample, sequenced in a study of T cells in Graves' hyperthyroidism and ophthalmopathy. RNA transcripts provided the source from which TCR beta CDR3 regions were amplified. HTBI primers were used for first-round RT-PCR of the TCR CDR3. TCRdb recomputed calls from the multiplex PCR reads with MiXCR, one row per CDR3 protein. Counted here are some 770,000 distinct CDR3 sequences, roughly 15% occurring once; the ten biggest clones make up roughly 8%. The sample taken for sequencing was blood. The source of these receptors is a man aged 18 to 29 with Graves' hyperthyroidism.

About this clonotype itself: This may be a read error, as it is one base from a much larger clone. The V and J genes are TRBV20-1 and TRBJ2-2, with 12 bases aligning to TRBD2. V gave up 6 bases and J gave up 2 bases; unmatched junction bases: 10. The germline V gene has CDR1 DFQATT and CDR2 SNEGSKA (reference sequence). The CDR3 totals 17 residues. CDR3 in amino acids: CSASPLAGGPNTGELFF. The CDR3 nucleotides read TGCAGTGCGTCTCCCCTAGCGGGAGGGCCTAACACCGGGGAGCTGTTTTTT.

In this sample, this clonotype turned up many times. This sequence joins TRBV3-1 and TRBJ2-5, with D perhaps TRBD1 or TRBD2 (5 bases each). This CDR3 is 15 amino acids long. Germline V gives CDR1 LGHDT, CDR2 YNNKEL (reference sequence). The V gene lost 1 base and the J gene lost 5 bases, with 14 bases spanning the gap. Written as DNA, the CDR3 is TGTGCCAGCAGCCAAGGGGGCCTTCCTAGCGAGACCCAGTACTTC. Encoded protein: CASSQGGLPSETQYF.

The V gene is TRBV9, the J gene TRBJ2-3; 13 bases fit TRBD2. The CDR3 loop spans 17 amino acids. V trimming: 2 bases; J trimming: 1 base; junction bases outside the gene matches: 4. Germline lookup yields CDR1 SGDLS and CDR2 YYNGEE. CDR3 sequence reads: CASSVGTSGTRTDTQYF. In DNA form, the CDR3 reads TGTGCCAGCAGCGTTGGGACTAGCGGGACACGCACAGATACGCAGTATTTT.